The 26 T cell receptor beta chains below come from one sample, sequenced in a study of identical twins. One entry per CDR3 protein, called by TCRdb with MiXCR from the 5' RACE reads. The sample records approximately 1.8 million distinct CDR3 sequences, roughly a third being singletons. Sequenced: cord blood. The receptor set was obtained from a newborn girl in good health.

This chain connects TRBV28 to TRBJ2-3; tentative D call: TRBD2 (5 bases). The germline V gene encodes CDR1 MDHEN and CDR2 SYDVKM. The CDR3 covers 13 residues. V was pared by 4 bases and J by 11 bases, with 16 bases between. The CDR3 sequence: CASSWRGSNEQYF. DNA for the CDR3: TGTGCCAGCAGTTGGAGAGGGAGCAATGAGCAGTATTTT.

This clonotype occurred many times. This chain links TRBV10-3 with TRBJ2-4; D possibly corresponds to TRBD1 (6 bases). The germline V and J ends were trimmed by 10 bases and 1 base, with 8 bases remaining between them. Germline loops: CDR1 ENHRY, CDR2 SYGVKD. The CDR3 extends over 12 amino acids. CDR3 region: CATTGAKNIQYF. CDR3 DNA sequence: TGTGCCACCACAGGGGCCAAAAACATTCAGTACTTC.

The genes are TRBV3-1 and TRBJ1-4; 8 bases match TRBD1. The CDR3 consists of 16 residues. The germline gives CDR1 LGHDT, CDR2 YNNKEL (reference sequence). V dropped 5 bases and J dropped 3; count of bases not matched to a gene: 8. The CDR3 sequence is CASSSQGAGANEKLFF. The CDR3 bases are TGTGCCAGCAGCTCCCAGGGGGCGGGAGCTAATGAAAAACTGTTTTTT.

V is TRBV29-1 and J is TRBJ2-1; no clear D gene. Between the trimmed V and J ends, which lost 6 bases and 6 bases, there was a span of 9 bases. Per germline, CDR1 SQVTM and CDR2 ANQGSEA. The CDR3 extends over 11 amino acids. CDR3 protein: CSVVGTNEQFF. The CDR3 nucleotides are TGCAGCGTCGTTGGAACCAATGAGCAGTTCTTC.

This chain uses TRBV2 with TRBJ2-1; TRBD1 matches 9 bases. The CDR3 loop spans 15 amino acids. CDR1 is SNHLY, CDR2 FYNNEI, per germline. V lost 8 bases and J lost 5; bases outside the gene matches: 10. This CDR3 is CASVETGGANNEQFF. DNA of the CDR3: TGTGCCAGCGTTGAAACAGGGGGCGCGAACAATGAGCAGTTCTTC. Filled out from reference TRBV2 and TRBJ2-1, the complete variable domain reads EPEVTQTPSHQVTQMGQEVILRCVPISNHLYFYWYRQILGQKVEFLVSFYNNEISEKSEIFDDQFSVERPDGSNFTLKIRSTKLEDSAMYFCASVETGGANNEQFFGPGTRLTVL.

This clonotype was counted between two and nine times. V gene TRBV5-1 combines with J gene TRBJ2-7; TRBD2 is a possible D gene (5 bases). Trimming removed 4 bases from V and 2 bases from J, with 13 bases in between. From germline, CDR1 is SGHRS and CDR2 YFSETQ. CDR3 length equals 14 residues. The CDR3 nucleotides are TGCGCCAGCAGCCGCTATTCCGGGACCTACGAGCAGTACTTC. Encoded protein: CASSRYSGTYEQYF. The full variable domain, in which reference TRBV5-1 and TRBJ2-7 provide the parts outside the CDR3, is KAGVTQTPRYLIKTRGQQVTLSCSPISGHRSVSWYQQTPGQGLQFLFEYFSETQRNKGNFPGRFSGRQFSNSRSEMNVSTLELGDSALYLCASSRYSGTYEQYFGPGTRLTVT.

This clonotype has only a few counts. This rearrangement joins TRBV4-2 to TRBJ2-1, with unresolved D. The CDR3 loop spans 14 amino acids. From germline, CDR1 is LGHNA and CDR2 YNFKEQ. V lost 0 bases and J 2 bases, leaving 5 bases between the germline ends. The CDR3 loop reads CASSQDGPYNEQFF. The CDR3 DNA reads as TGTGCCAGCAGCCAAGACGGCCCCTACAATGAGCAGTTCTTC.

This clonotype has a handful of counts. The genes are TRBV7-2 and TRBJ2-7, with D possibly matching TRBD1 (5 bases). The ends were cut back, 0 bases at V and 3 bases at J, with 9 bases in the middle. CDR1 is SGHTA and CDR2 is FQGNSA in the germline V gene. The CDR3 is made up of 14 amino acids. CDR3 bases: TGTGCCAGCAGCTTAGCAGACAGCCTCTACGAGCAGTACTTC. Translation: CASSLADSLYEQYF.

The CDR3 DNA reads as TGTGCCACCAGTGATTTGCGGGATGAGCAGTTCTTC. This sequence encodes CATSDLRDEQFF. The chain recombines TRBV24-1 with TRBJ2-1; D gene unclear. The ends were cut back, 0 bases at V and 8 bases at J, with 4 bases in the middle. The CDR3 sequence is 12 residues long. Germline V CDR1 and CDR2: KGHDR, SFDVKD.

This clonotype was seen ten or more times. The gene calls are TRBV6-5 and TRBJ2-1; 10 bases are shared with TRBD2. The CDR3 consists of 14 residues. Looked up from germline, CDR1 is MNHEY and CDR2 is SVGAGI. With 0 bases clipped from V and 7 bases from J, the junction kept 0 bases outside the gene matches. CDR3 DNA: TGTGCCAGCAGTTACTCAGCGGGAGGGAATGAGCAGTTCTTC. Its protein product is CASSYSAGGNEQFF.

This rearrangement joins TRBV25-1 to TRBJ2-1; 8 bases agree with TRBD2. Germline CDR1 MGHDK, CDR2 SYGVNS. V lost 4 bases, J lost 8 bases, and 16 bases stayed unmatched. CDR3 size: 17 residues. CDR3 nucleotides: TGTGCCAGCAGTGGTAAAACTAGCGGCTCTCGAACAGATGAGCAGTTCTTC. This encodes CASSGKTSGSRTDEQFF.

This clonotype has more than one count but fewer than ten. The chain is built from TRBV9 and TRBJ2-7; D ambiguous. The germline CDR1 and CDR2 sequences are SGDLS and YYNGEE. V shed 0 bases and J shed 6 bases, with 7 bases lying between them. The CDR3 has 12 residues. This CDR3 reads CASSVEVGEQYF. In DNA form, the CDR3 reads TGTGCCAGCAGCGTAGAGGTAGGCGAGCAGTACTTC.

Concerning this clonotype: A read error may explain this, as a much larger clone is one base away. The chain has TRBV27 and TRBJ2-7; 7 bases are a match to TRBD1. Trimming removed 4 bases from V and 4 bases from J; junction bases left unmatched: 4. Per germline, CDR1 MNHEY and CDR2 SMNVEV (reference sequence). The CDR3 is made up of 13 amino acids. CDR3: CASSCRDRYEQYF. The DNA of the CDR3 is TGTGCCAGCAGTTGCAGGGACAGATACGAGCAGTACTTC.

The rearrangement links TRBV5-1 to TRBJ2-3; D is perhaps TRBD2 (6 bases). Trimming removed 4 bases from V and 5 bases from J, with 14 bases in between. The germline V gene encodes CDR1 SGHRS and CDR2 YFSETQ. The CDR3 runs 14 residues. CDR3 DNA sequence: TGCGCCAGCAGCCCCCCGGGGGTAGGAGATACGCAGTATTTT. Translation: CASSPPGVGDTQYF.

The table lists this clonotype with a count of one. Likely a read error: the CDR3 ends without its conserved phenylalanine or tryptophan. The CDR3 here is CASSGRRANYGYTV. CDR3 sequence (DNA): TGTGCCAGCAGTGGCAGGAGAGCTAACTATGGCTACACCGTC. J is TRBJ1-2 and V is TRBV2; unclear D gene. This CDR3 comprises 14 residues. Trimming left V 4 bases short and J 0 bases short, with 9 bases between. The germline V gene encodes CDR1 SNHLY and CDR2 FYNNEI.

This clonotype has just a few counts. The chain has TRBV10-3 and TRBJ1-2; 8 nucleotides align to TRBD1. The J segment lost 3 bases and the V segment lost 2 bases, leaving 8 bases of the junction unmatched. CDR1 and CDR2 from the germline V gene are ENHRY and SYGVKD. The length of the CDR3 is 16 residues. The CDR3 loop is CAISESLRGRDYGYTF. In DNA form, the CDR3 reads TGTGCCATCAGTGAGAGCCTCAGGGGGCGCGACTATGGCTACACCTTC.

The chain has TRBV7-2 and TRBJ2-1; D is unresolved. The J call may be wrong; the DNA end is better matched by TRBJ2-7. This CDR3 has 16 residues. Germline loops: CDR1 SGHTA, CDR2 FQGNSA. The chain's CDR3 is CASSLVARPSYNEQYF. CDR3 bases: TGTGCCAGCAGCTTAGTGGCTAGGCCATCCTACAATGAGCAGTACTTC.

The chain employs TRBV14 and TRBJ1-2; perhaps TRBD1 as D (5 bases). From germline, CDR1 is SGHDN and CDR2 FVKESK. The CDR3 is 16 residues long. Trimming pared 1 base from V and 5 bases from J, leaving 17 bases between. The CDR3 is CASSQAGVRRAYGYTF. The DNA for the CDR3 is TGTGCCAGCAGCCAAGCGGGGGTGAGGAGAGCGTATGGCTACACCTTC.

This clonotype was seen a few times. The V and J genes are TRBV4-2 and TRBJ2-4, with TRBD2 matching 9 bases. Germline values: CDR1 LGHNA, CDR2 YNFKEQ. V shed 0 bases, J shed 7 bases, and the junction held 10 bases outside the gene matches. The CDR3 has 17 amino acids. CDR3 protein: CASSQEAPSGAWNIQYF. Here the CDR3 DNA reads TGTGCCAGCAGCCAAGAGGCCCCTAGCGGGGCCTGGAACATTCAGTACTTC.

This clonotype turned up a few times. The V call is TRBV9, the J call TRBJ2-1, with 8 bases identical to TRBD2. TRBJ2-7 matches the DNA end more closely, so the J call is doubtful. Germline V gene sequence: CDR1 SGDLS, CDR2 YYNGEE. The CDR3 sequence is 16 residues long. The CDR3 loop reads CASSETHGGAYNEQYF. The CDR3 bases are TGTGCCAGCAGCGAGACCCACGGGGGGGCCTACAATGAGCAGTACTTC.

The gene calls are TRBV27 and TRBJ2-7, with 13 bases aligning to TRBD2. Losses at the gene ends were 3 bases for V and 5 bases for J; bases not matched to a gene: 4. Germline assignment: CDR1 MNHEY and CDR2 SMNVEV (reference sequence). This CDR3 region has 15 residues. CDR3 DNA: TGTGCCAGCAGTTTGAAGGGACTAGCGGGACACGAGCAGTACTTC. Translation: CASSLKGLAGHEQYF.

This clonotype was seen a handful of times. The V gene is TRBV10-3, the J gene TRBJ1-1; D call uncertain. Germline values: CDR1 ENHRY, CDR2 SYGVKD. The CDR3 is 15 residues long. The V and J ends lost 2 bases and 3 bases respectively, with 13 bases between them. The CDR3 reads CAISELPEVDTEAFF. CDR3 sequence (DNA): TGTGCCATCAGTGAGCTGCCAGAGGTGGACACTGAAGCTTTCTTT.

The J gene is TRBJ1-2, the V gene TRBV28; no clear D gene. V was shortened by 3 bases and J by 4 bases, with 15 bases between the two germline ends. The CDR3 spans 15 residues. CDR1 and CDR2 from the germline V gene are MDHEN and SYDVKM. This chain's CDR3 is CASSFRFGQSYGYTF. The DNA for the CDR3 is TGTGCCAGCAGTTTTAGGTTCGGGCAGTCCTATGGCTACACCTTC.

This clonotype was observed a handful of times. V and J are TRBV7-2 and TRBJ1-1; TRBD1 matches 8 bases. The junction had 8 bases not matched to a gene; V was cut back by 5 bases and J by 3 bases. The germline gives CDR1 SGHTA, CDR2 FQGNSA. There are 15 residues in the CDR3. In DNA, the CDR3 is TGTGCCAGCAGCCCCTGGCAGGGGGCGCACACTGAAGCTTTCTTT. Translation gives CASSPWQGAHTEAFF.

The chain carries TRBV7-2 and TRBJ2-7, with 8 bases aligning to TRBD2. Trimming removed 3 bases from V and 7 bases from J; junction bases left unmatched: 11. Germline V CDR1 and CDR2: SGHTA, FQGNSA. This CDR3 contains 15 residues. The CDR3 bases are TGTGCCAGCAGCTTCAGCGGGGGCTACTACAATGAGCAGTACTTC. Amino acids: CASSFSGGYYNEQYF.

CDR3 amino acids: CASRIGGYRYGYTF. The CDR3 DNA follows: TGTGCCAGCAGGATAGGGGGGTACCGCTATGGCTACACCTTC. V and J are TRBV28 and TRBJ1-2, with a possible D match to TRBD1 (6 bases). Germline CDR1 is MDHEN and CDR2 is SYDVKM. Deletions cut 6 bases from V and 4 bases from J, with 15 bases between. The CDR3 runs to 14 residues.